Listed below are T cell receptor beta chains from one sample, sequenced in a study of blood T cell repertoires in COVID-19. The repertoire was sequenced with immunoSEQ multiplex PCR; TCRdb's copy has only in-frame clones and lacks some. This sample carries around 200,000 clones, approximately 81% of them seen once, and the ten largest clones take over 9.5%. Sequencing was done on a sample of peripheral blood. Receptors were obtained from a woman older than 75 with acute or convalescent COVID-19. Both conserved end residues are part of each CDR3. The order of the fields is J gene, clone size, V gene, D gene, CDR3 protein, CDR3 DNA. The D gene is left open where the match is weak. Size tells how often a clone was seen (once, few, many) or the class of an expanded clone, and some rows leave it out.

j_call: TRBJ2-1
clone_size: .
v_call: TRBV10-3
d_call: TRBD2
cdr3_aa: CAADRGGTYNEQFF
cdr3_nt: TGTGCCGCCGACCGCGGGGGAACTTACAATGAGCAGTTCTTC

j_call: TRBJ2-5
clone_size: .
v_call: TRBV6-6
d_call: .
cdr3_aa: CASSYSSRGRETQYF
cdr3_nt: TGTGCCAGCAGTTACTCCAGCAGGGGACGCGAGACCCAGTACTTC

j_call: TRBJ2-7
clone_size: .
v_call: TRBV18
d_call: TRBD1
cdr3_aa: CASSPGTGGTEQYF
cdr3_nt: TGTGCCAGCTCACCAGGGACAGGGGGAACCGAGCAGTACTTC

j_call: TRBJ2-1
clone_size: .
v_call: TRBV11-1
d_call: TRBD1
cdr3_aa: CASSRDRVTNEQFF
cdr3_nt: TGTGCCAGCAGCCGGGACAGGGTCACCAATGAGCAGTTCTTC

j_call: TRBJ2-7
clone_size: .
v_call: TRBV14
d_call: .
cdr3_aa: CASSTSYEQYF
cdr3_nt: TGTGCCAGCAGCACCAGCTACGAGCAGTACTTC

j_call: TRBJ1-6
clone_size: .
v_call: TRBV6-6
d_call: .
cdr3_aa: CASSYYPGEYNSPLHF
cdr3_nt: TGTGCCAGCAGTTATTACCCGGGTGAATATAATTCACCCCTCCACTTT

j_call: TRBJ1-2
clone_size: .
v_call: TRBV11-2
d_call: TRBD1
cdr3_aa: CASSLDRQGAIGYTF
cdr3_nt: TGTGCCAGCAGCTTAGATCGACAGGGGGCGATTGGCTACACCTTC

j_call: TRBJ1-1
clone_size: .
v_call: TRBV7-3
d_call: TRBD1
cdr3_aa: CASSVTGGVEAFF
cdr3_nt: TGTGCCAGCAGCGTGACAGGGGGCGTAGAAGCTTTCTTT

j_call: TRBJ2-5
clone_size: once
v_call: TRBV3-1/TRBV3-2
d_call: TRBD1
cdr3_aa: CASSQRRFDREETQYF
cdr3_nt: TGTGCCAGCAGCCAACGACGATTTGACAGGGAAGAGACCCAGTACTTC

j_call: TRBJ1-1
clone_size: .
v_call: TRBV4-1
d_call: .
cdr3_aa: CASSLQGMNTEAFF
cdr3_nt: TGCGCCAGCAGCCTTCAGGGAATGAACACTGAAGCTTTCTTT

j_call: TRBJ1-1
clone_size: many
v_call: TRBV19
d_call: .
cdr3_aa: CASSPTQNTEAFF
cdr3_nt: TGTGCCAGTAGTCCGACACAAAACACTGAAGCTTTCTTT

j_call: TRBJ2-5
clone_size: once
v_call: TRBV3-1/TRBV3-2
d_call: .
cdr3_aa: CASSQEWGLRQETQYF
cdr3_nt: TGTGCCAGCAGCCAAGAGTGGGGACTGAGACAAGAGACCCAGTACTTC

j_call: TRBJ1-1
clone_size: .
v_call: TRBV6-6
d_call: .
cdr3_aa: CASKGVNTEAFF
cdr3_nt: TGTGCGAGCAAGGGAGTCAACACTGAAGCTTTCTTT

j_call: TRBJ2-7
clone_size: .
v_call: TRBV30
d_call: TRBD1
cdr3_aa: CARRDRGLDEQYF
cdr3_nt: TGTGCCCGCCGGGACAGGGGGCTCGACGAGCAGTACTTC

j_call: TRBJ1-6
clone_size: once
v_call: TRBV6-5
d_call: TRBD1
cdr3_aa: CATSSRQGESPLHF
cdr3_nt: TGTGCCACTTCCAGCAGACAGGGAGAATCACCCCTCCACTTT

j_call: TRBJ2-7
clone_size: .
v_call: TRBV5-6
d_call: TRBD1
cdr3_aa: CASSLGTGVREQYF
cdr3_nt: TGTGCCAGCAGCTTGGGAACAGGGGTGAGGGAGCAGTACTTC

j_call: TRBJ2-7
clone_size: .
v_call: TRBV12-3/TRBV12-4
d_call: .
cdr3_aa: CASSLGSSGEQYF
cdr3_nt: TGTGCCAGCAGTTTAGGTTCCTCGGGAGAGCAGTACTTC

j_call: TRBJ2-1
clone_size: .
v_call: TRBV10-1
d_call: TRBD2
cdr3_aa: CASRPAGDFHEQFF
cdr3_nt: TGCGCCAGCAGGCCCGCGGGAGATTTCCATGAGCAGTTCTTC

j_call: TRBJ2-7
clone_size: .
v_call: TRBV19
d_call: TRBD1
cdr3_aa: CASSINMGQARDEQYF
cdr3_nt: TGTGCCAGTAGTATTAATATGGGACAGGCCCGGGACGAGCAGTACTTC

j_call: TRBJ2-7
clone_size: .
v_call: TRBV6-2/TRBV6-3
d_call: TRBD1
cdr3_aa: CASSIGQVLYEQYF
cdr3_nt: TGTGCCAGCAGTATAGGACAGGTGCTCTACGAGCAGTACTTC

j_call: TRBJ1-2
clone_size: few
v_call: TRBV2
d_call: .
cdr3_aa: CASTEGQGGIYGYTF
cdr3_nt: TGTGCCAGCACCGAGGGGCAGGGCGGGATCTATGGCTACACCTTC

j_call: TRBJ1-1
clone_size: .
v_call: TRBV6-1
d_call: TRBD1
cdr3_aa: CASSEPGQGMNTEAFF
cdr3_nt: TGTGCCAGCAGTGAACCGGGACAGGGGATGAACACTGAAGCTTTCTTT

j_call: TRBJ2-5
clone_size: .
v_call: TRBV7-2
d_call: .
cdr3_aa: CASSWGGQGQETQYF
cdr3_nt: TGTGCCAGCAGCTGGGGGGGGCAGGGACAAGAGACCCAGTACTTC

j_call: TRBJ1-2
clone_size: .
v_call: TRBV11-3
d_call: TRBD1
cdr3_aa: CASSPRQGWDYGYTF
cdr3_nt: TGTGCCAGCAGCCCACGACAGGGTTGGGACTATGGCTACACCTTC

j_call: TRBJ2-2
clone_size: few
v_call: TRBV19
d_call: .
cdr3_aa: CASSIPGVGTGELFF
cdr3_nt: TGTGCCAGTAGTATCCCGGGGGTAGGGACCGGGGAGCTGTTTTTT

j_call: TRBJ2-1
clone_size: .
v_call: TRBV7-2
d_call: .
cdr3_aa: CASSLQGGASYNEQFF
cdr3_nt: TGTGCCAGCAGCTTACAAGGGGGTGCATCCTACAATGAGCAGTTCTTC

j_call: TRBJ1-1
clone_size: .
v_call: TRBV5-1
d_call: TRBD1
cdr3_aa: CASSPRQGPAEAFF
cdr3_nt: TGCGCCAGCAGCCCACGACAGGGTCCGGCTGAAGCTTTCTTT

j_call: TRBJ1-1
clone_size: once
v_call: TRBV7-2
d_call: .
cdr3_aa: CASSLAGRGNTEAFF
cdr3_nt: TGTGCCAGCAGCTTAGCAGGGAGGGGGAACACTGAAGCTTTCTTT

j_call: TRBJ2-7
clone_size: .
v_call: TRBV30
d_call: TRBD1
cdr3_aa: CAWRLQGMGYEQYF
cdr3_nt: TGTGCCTGGAGATTACAGGGGATGGGGTACGAGCAGTACTTC

j_call: TRBJ2-4
clone_size: .
v_call: TRBV4-3
d_call: .
cdr3_aa: CASSQEVKLAKNIQYF
cdr3_nt: TGCGCCAGCAGCCAAGAGGTAAAGCTAGCCAAAAACATTCAGTACTTC

j_call: TRBJ1-2
clone_size: .
v_call: TRBV28
d_call: .
cdr3_aa: CASSSPGGGGNYGYTF
cdr3_nt: TGTGCCAGCAGCTCTCCCGGTGGGGGGGGGAATTATGGCTACACCTTC

j_call: TRBJ2-5
clone_size: .
v_call: TRBV7-2
d_call: TRBD2
cdr3_aa: CASRYQVAGGRETQYF
cdr3_nt: TGTGCCAGCAGATATCAAGTAGCGGGGGGGCGGGAGACCCAGTACTTC

j_call: TRBJ2-7
clone_size: .
v_call: TRBV20-1
d_call: TRBD1
cdr3_aa: CSASGQGRSYEQYF
cdr3_nt: TGCAGTGCTAGTGGACAGGGGAGGTCCTACGAGCAGTACTTC

j_call: TRBJ2-3
clone_size: .
v_call: TRBV5-1
d_call: .
cdr3_aa: CASSRRDSFSDTQYF
cdr3_nt: TGCGCCAGCAGTCGGCGGGACAGCTTTTCAGATACGCAGTATTTT

j_call: TRBJ2-5
clone_size: .
v_call: TRBV29-1
d_call: TRBD1
cdr3_aa: CSVGRFYTGGQETQYF
cdr3_nt: TGCAGCGTTGGGAGATTCTATACAGGGGGACAAGAGACCCAGTACTTC

j_call: TRBJ2-3
clone_size: few
v_call: TRBV19
d_call: .
cdr3_aa: CASSNPSTDTQYF
cdr3_nt: TGTGCCAGTAGTAATCCGAGCACAGATACGCAGTATTTT

j_call: TRBJ1-5
clone_size: .
v_call: TRBV2
d_call: .
cdr3_aa: CASRTTGQNQPQHF
cdr3_nt: TGTGCCAGCAGGACGACAGGACAAAATCAGCCCCAGCATTTT

j_call: TRBJ2-7
clone_size: .
v_call: TRBV5-1
d_call: .
cdr3_aa: CASSLDRVYEQYF
cdr3_nt: TGCGCCAGCAGCTTGGACAGAGTCTACGAGCAGTACTTC

j_call: TRBJ2-5
clone_size: .
v_call: TRBV14
d_call: TRBD2
cdr3_aa: CASSPRTSGDQETQYF
cdr3_nt: TGTGCCAGCAGTCCCCGGACTAGCGGGGACCAAGAGACCCAGTACTTC

j_call: TRBJ1-4
clone_size: .
v_call: TRBV9
d_call: TRBD1
cdr3_aa: CASSPRTGDGEKLFF
cdr3_nt: TGTGCCAGCAGCCCCCGGACAGGGGACGGGGAAAAACTGTTTTTT